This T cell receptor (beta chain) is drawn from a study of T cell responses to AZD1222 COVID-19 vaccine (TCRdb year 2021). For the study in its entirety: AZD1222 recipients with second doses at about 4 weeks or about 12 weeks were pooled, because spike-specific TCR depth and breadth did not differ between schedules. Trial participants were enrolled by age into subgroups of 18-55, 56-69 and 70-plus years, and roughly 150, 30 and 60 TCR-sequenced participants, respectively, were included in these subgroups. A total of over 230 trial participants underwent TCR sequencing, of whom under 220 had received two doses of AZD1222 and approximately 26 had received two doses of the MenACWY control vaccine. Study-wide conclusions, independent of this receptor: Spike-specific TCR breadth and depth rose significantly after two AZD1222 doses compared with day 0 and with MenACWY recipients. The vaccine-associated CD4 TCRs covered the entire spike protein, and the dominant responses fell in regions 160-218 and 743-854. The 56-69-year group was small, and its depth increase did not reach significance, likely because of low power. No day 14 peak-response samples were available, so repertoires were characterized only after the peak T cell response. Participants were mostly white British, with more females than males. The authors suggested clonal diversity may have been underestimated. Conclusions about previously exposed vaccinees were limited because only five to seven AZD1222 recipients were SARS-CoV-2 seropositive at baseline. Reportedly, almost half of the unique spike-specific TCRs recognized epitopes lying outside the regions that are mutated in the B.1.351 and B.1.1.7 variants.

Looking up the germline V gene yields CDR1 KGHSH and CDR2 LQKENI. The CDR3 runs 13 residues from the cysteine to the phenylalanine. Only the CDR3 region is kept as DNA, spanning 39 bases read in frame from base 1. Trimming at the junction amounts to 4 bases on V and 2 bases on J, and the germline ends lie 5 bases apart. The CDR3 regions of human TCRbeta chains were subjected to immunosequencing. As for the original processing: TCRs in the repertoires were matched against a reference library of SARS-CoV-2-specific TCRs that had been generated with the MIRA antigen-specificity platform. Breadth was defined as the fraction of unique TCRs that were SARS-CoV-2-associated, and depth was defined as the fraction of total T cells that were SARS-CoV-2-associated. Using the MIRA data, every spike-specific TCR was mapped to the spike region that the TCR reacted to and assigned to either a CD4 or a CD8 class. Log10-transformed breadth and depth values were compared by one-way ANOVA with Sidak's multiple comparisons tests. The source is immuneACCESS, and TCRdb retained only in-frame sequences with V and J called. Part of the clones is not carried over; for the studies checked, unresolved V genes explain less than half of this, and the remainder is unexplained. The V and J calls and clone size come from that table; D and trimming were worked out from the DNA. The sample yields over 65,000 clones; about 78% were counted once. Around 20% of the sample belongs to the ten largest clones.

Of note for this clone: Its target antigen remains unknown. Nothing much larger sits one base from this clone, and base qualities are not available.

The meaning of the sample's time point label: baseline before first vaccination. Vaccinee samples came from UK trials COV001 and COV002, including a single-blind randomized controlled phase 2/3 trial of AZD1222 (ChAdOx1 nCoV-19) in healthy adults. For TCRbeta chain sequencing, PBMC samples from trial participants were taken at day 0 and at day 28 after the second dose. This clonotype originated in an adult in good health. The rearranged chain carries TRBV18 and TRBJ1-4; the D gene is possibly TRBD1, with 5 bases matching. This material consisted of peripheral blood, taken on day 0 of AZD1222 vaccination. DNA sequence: TGTGCCAGCTCACGGGGGACTAATGAAAAACTGTTTTTT. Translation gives CASSRGTNEKLFF.